The 21 T cell receptor beta chains below all came from one sample that was sequenced in a study of metastatic and nonmetastatic thyroid tumors. TCRdb reprocessed the PCR reads via MiXCR. Seen here are under 20,000 clones, roughly a fifth observed once, and the top ten hold over 15%. Among the patients, none had received any treatment before thyroid surgery. The specimen sequenced was tumor tissue. These receptors all stem from a female donor with papillary thyroid cancer or a benign thyroid nodule (not recorded which). Some clones in this sample may be carry-over from other donors' samples.

The chain links TRBV9 to TRBJ1-1, with D hard to call. V was cut by 0 bases and J by 5 bases, with 11 bases left in between. In germline, CDR1 is SGDLS, CDR2 YYNGEE. CDR3 length: 14 residues. As DNA, the CDR3 is TGTGCCAGCAGCGTAGGAGGAGTTAGGACTGAAGCTTTCTTT. Translation: CASSVGGVRTEAFF.

In its sample, this clone was seen many times. The V and J genes are TRBV28 and TRBJ2-1; D unclear. The CDR3 is 12 amino acids. Germline loops: CDR1 MDHEN, CDR2 SYDVKM. Trimming removed 2 bases from V and 8 bases from J, with 7 bases in between. CDR3 protein: CASSLTGYEQFF. The CDR3 coding sequence is TGTGCCAGCAGTTTAACGGGTTATGAGCAGTTCTTC.

Many counts were recorded for this clone. At one of its ends the junction is not consistent with the germline gene, which may arise from a read error. This sample includes further DNA sequences coding for the same CDR3. The J gene is TRBJ2-7, the V gene TRBV10-3, with TRBD1 identical over 8 bases. Germline CDR1 and CDR2: ENHRY and SYGVKD. CDR3 length: 15 amino acids. DNA for the CDR3: TGCGCCATCAGCCCACAGGACAGGGCCTCCTACGAGCAGTACTTC. Protein: CAISPQDRASYEQYF.

This clone showed up many times. CDR3 nucleotide sequence: TGTGCCAGTAGTATAGAGTACGATGAGCAGTTCTTC. Translating it yields CASSIEYDEQFF. The gene calls are TRBV19 and TRBJ2-1; D gene unclear. This CDR3 comprises 12 residues. V was clipped by 0 bases and J by 8 bases, with 5 bases between them. Germline V gene sequence: CDR1 LNHDA, CDR2 SQIVND (reference sequence).

Notes on this clone: This may be a read error: a much more frequent sequence differs by one nucleotide. This specimen includes other DNA sequences encoding the same CDR3. This chain links TRBV14 with TRBJ2-7; D unresolved. The CDR3 loop spans 16 amino acids. CDR1 and CDR2 (germline): SGHDN, FVKESK. V was clipped by 0 bases and J by 0 bases, with 12 bases between them. The CDR3 loop reads CASSQDGTHSSYEQYF. CDR3 in DNA: TGTGCCAGCAGCCAAGACGGTACACACTCCTCCTACGAGCAGTACTTC. Complete variable domain (other parts from reference TRBV14 and TRBJ2-7): EAGVTQFPSHSVIEKGQTVTLRCDPISGHDNLYWYRRVMGKEIKFLLHFVKESKQDESGMPNNRFLAERTGGTYSTLKVQPAELEDSGVYFCASSQDGTHSSYEQYFGPGTRLTVT.

This clone has a count of ten or more. CDR3 sequence: CASSAFGQVPYEQYF. The CDR3 DNA follows: TGTGCCAGCAGCGCCTTCGGACAGGTCCCCTACGAGCAGTACTTC. The genes are TRBV9 and TRBJ2-7, with 7 bases identical to TRBD1. The V gene end was trimmed by 3 bases and the J gene end by 2 bases; junction bases not matched to a gene: 8. The CDR3 length is 15 residues. Germline V gives CDR1 SGDLS, CDR2 YYNGEE.

This clone was observed at least ten times. CDR3 sequence reads: CASSLSRNTGELFF. In DNA, the CDR3 is TGTGCCAGCAGCTTATCTAGGAACACCGGGGAGCTGTTTTTT. The chain uses TRBV7-9 and TRBJ2-2; D remains ambiguous. Germline assignment: CDR1 SEHNR and CDR2 FQNEAQ (reference sequence). V lost 2 bases, J lost 1 base, and 5 bases lay in between. The CDR3 runs 14 residues.

This clone was detected ten times or more. For the CDR3, the DNA is TGCGCCAGTTCCAAGCGGGAGGCTGGTGAGCAGTTCTTC. Translation: CASSKREAGEQFF. V usage is TRBV5-1 and J usage is TRBJ2-1, with 9 bases identical to TRBD2. This CDR3 has 13 residues. The junction had 9 bases not matched to a gene; V was cut back by 8 bases and J by 9 bases. Germline V gene lookup returns CDR1 SGHRS and CDR2 YFSETQ.

The rearrangement joins TRBV24-1 to TRBJ2-7; the D is unclear. Trimming took 5 bases from V and 0 from J, leaving 7 bases between them. The germline V gene has CDR1 KGHDR and CDR2 SFDVKD. The CDR3 length is 13 residues. Here the CDR3 DNA reads TGTGCCACCAGTGCTGGCAGCTCCTACGAGCAGTACTTC. Protein product: CATSAGSSYEQYF.

This clone was recorded at least ten times. Being one base from a much bigger clone, this may be a read error. Other DNA sequences of this sample code for an identical CDR3. The chain couples TRBV5-1 to TRBJ1-1; D remains unclear. The CDR3 runs to 13 residues. Germline CDR1 and CDR2: SGHRS and YFSETQ. V gave up 0 bases and J gave up 4 bases, with 7 bases separating them. CDR3 region: CASSLEVATEAFF. Here the CDR3 DNA reads TGCGCCAGCAGCTTGGAAGTTGCCACTGAAGCTTTCTTT. Supplemented by reference TRBV5-1 and TRBJ1-1, the full variable domain reads KAGVTQTPRYLIKTRGQQVTLSCSPISGHRSVSWYQQTPGQGLQFLFEYFSETQRNKGNFPGRFSGRQFSNSRSEMNVSTLELGDSALYLCASSLEVATEAFFGQGTRLTVV.

This clone was seen a few times. The CDR3 is CASSPPPQGAHGYTF. The DNA of the CDR3 is TGTGCCAGCAGTCCCCCCCCACAGGGGGCGCATGGCTACACCTTC. V usage is TRBV28 and J usage is TRBJ1-2, with 9 bases identical to TRBD1. The germline V gene encodes CDR1 MDHEN and CDR2 SYDVKM. The CDR3 has 15 amino acids. V lost 5 bases to trimming and J lost 6 bases; unmatched junction nucleotides: 10.

This clone was observed many times. The chain couples TRBV7-9 to TRBJ2-5; no reliable D call. In germline, CDR1 is SEHNR, CDR2 FQNEAQ (reference sequence). With 3 bases removed from V and 8 bases from J, the gap between germline ends came to 16 bases. CDR3 size: 14 residues. CDR3 DNA: TGTGCCAGCAGCTTGGAGTTGTACCAAGGAACCCAGTACTTC. The encoded protein is CASSLELYQGTQYF.

This clone was seen at least ten times. This CDR3 reads CSATHRTQYF. The CDR3 bases are TGCAGTGCTACCCACCGCACCCAGTACTTC. V and J are TRBV20-1 and TRBJ2-5; D not resolved. Germline CDR1 is DFQATT and CDR2 is SNEGSKA (reference sequence). Trimming pared 4 bases from V and 8 bases from J, leaving 8 bases between. The CDR3 contains 10 residues.

This clone was counted at least ten times. The rearrangement joins TRBV20-1 to TRBJ2-5; TRBD2 agrees at 11 bases. Germline loops: CDR1 DFQATT, CDR2 SNEGSKA (reference sequence). Trimming took 0 bases from V and 2 from J; bases not matched to a gene: 2. The CDR3 is 15 residues long. The CDR3 region has the DNA TGCAGTGCTAGAGAGGGACTAGCGGTTCAAGAGACCCAGTACTTC. It translates to CSAREGLAVQETQYF.

There are many counts of this clone. This chain joins TRBV24-1 and TRBJ1-1, with TRBD1 as a possible D gene (6 bases). The CDR3 is 12 amino acids. Trimming cost V 6 bases and J 5 bases, with 9 bases left between them. From germline, CDR1 is KGHDR and CDR2 SFDVKD. CDR3 DNA sequence: TGTGCCACCAGTACAGGGAATACTGAAGCTTTCTTT. The encoded protein is CATSTGNTEAFF.

The chain links TRBV28 to TRBJ2-3; D gene uncertain. CDR3 length: 15 amino acids. CDR1 and CDR2 from the germline V gene are MDHEN and SYDVKM. The germline V and J ends were trimmed by 5 bases and 0 bases, with 12 bases remaining between them. The CDR3 nucleotides read TGTGCCAGCAGTCGCATGGAGAGGAGCACAGATACGCAGTATTTT. Its translation: CASSRMERSTDTQYF.

In this sample, this clone turned up many times. The rearrangement joins TRBV28 to TRBJ1-6, with D tentatively TRBD1 (5 bases). V was trimmed by 7 bases and J by 10 bases, leaving 11 bases between them. The length of the CDR3 is 12 residues. Germline CDR1 MDHEN, CDR2 SYDVKM. The CDR3 DNA follows: TGTGCCAGCAACGACTGGGGGTCACCCCTCCACTTT. It is translated as CASNDWGSPLHF.

This clone was recorded many times. This chain connects TRBV20-1 to TRBJ2-1; tentatively, D is TRBD1 (5 bases). The CDR3 is made up of 11 amino acids. Germline CDR1 DFQATT, CDR2 SNEGSKA (reference sequence). V was pared by 4 bases and J by 5 bases, with 6 bases between. The CDR3 is CSAKGNNEQFF. CDR3 nucleotides: TGCAGTGCTAAGGGGAACAATGAGCAGTTCTTC.

This clone was seen many times. The rearrangement joins TRBV28 to TRBJ2-7; TRBD1 might be the D (6 bases). This CDR3 has 14 amino acids. The V gene lost 1 base and the J gene lost 6 bases, with 13 bases spanning the gap. From germline, CDR1 is MDHEN and CDR2 SYDVKM. The CDR3 DNA reads TGTGCCAGCAGTTTATACAGGGACAACTCCGAGCAGTACTTC. This sequence encodes CASSLYRDNSEQYF.

This clone was observed many times. V is TRBV28 and J is TRBJ1-1, with a possible D match to TRBD1 (6 bases). The germline gives CDR1 MDHEN, CDR2 SYDVKM. V was pared by 2 bases and J by 1 base, with 14 bases between. This CDR3 region has 16 residues. CDR3: CASSLPRTVENTEAFF. The DNA for the CDR3 is TGTGCCAGCAGTTTACCCCGGACAGTCGAGAACACTGAAGCTTTCTTT.

The rearrangement joins TRBV20-1 to TRBJ2-7; possible D gene TRBD2, 5 bases. The germline V gene has CDR1 DFQATT and CDR2 SNEGSKA (reference sequence). This CDR3 spans 13 amino acids. V was clipped by 0 bases and J by 4 bases, with 10 bases between them. In nucleotides, the CDR3 is TGCAGTGCTAGAGATGATAGAGGGTACGAGCAGTACTTC. Translation: CSARDDRGYEQYF.